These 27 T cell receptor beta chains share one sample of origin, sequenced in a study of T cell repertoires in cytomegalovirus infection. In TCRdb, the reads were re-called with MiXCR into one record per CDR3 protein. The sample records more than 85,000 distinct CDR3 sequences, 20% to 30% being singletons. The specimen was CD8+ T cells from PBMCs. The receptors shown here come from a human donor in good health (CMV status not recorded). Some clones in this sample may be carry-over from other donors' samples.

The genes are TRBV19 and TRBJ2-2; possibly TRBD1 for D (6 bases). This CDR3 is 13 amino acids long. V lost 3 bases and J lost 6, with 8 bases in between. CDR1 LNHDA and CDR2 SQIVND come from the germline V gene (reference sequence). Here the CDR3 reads CASSMGAPGELFF. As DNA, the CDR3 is TGTGCCAGTAGTATGGGGGCCCCCGGGGAGCTGTTTTTT.

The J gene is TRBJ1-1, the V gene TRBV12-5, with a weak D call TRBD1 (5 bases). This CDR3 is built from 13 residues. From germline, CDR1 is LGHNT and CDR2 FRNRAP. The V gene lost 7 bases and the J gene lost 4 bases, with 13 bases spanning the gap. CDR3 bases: TGTGCTAGTGCCCGATCGGGGGGCACTGAAGCTTTCTTT. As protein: CASARSGGTEAFF. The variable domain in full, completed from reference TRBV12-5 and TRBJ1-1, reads DARVTQTPRHKVTEMGQEVTMRCQPILGHNTVFWYRQTMMQGLELLAYFRNRAPLDDSGMPKDRFSAEMPDATLATLKIQPSEPRDSAVYFCASARSGGTEAFFGQGTRLTVV.

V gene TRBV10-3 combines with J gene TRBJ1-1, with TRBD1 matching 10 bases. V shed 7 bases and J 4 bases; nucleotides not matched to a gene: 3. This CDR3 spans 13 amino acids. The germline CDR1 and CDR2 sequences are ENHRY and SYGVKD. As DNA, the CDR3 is TGTGCCATCACTGGGACAGGGGCCACTGAAGCTTTCTTT. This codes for CAITGTGATEAFF.

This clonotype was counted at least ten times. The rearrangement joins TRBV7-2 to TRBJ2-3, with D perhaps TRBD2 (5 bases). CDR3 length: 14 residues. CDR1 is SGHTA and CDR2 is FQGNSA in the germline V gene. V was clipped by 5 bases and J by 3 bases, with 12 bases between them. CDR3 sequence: CASSPAERTDTQYF. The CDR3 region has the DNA TGTGCCAGCAGCCCAGCGGAGAGGACAGATACGCAGTATTTT.

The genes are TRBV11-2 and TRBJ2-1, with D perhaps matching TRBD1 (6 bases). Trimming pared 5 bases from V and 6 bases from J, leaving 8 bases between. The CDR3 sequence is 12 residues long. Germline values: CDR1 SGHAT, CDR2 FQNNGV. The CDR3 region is CASSLGANEQFF. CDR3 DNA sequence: TGTGCCAGCAGCCTGGGGGCCAATGAGCAGTTCTTC.

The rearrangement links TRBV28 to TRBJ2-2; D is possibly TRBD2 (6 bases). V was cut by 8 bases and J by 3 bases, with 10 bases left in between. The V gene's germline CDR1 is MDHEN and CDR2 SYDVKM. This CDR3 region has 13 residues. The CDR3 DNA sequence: TGTGCCAGCCTGGGACTCTACACCGGGGAGCTGTTTTTT. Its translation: CASLGLYTGELFF.

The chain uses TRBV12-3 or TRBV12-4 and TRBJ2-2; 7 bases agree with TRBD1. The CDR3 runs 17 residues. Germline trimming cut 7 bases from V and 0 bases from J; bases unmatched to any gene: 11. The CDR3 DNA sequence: TGTGCCAGCATCCAAATTTTGACAGGGACGAACACCGGGGAGCTGTTTTTT. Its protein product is CASIQILTGTNTGELFF.

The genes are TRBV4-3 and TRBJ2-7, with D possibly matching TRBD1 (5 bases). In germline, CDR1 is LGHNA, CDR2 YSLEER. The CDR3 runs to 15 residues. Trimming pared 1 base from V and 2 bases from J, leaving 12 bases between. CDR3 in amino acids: CASSQGEDTTYEQYF. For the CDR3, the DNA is TGCGCCAGCAGCCAAGGAGAGGACACAACCTACGAGCAGTACTTC.

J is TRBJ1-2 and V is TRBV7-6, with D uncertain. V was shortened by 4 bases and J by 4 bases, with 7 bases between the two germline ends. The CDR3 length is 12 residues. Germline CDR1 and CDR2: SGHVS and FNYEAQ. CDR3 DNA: TGTGCCAGCAGCTCGCGTATCTATGGCTACACCTTC. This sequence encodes CASSSRIYGYTF.

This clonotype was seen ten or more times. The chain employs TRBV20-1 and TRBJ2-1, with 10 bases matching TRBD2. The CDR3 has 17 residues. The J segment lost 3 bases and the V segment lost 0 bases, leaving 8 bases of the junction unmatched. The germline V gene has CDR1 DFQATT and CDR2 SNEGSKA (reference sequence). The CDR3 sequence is CSARDSGTSVNYNEQFF. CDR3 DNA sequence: TGCAGTGCTAGAGACTCCGGGACTAGCGTCAACTACAATGAGCAGTTCTTC.

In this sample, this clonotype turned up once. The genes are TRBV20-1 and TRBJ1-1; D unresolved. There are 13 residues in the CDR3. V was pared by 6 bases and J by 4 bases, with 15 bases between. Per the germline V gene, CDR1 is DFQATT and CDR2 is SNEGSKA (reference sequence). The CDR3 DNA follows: TGCAGTGCCCGCAACGGGCAAAGCACTGAAGCTTTCTTT. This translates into CSARNGQSTEAFF.

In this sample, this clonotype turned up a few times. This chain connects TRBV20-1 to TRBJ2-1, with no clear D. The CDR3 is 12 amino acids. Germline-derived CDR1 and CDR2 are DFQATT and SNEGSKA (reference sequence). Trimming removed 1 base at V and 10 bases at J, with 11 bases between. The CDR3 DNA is TGCAGTGCTAGAGCGGCGAGACGGGAGCAGTTCTTC. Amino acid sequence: CSARAARREQFF.

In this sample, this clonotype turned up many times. The CDR3 DNA sequence: TGTGCCAGCAGCTTAGCGCGGGGTAGCGGGAGGCCCATCTCCTACGAGCAGTACTTC. As protein: CASSLARGSGRPISYEQYF. The chain links TRBV7-9 to TRBJ2-7; 10 positions agree with TRBD2. The J segment lost 0 bases and the V segment lost 0 bases, leaving 11 bases of the junction unmatched. CDR1 is SEHNR and CDR2 is FQNEAQ in the germline V gene (reference sequence). The CDR3 sequence is 19 residues long.

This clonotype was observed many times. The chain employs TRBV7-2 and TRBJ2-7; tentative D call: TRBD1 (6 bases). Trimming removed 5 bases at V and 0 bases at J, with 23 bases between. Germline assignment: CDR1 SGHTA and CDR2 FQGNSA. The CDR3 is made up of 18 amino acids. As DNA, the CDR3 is TGTGCCAGCAGCCCCACCGGACAGACTATATTCACCTCCTACGAGCAGTACTTC. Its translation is CASSPTGQTIFTSYEQYF.

The DNA of the CDR3 is TGTGCCAGCAGCCAAGCCTCAGGACTGGGCGCCTACAATGAGCAGTTCTTC. It translates to CASSQASGLGAYNEQFF. This sequence joins TRBV11-2 and TRBJ2-1; perhaps TRBD2 as D (5 bases). CDR3 size: 17 residues. V was trimmed by 5 bases and J by 2 bases, leaving 19 bases between them. Germline assignment: CDR1 SGHAT and CDR2 FQNNGV.

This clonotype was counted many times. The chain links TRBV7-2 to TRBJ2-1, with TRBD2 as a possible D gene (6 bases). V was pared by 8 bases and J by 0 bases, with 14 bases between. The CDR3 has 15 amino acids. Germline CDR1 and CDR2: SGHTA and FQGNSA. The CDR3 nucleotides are TGTGCCAGCGAGGGACTCCCCAGCTCCTACAATGAGCAGTTCTTC. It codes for CASEGLPSSYNEQFF. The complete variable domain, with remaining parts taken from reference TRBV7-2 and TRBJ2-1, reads GAGVSQSPSNKVTEKGKDVELRCDPISGHTALYWYRQSLGQGLEFLIYFQGNSAPDKSGLPSDRFSAERTGGSVSTLTIQRTQQEDSAVYLCASEGLPSSYNEQFFGPGTRLTVL.

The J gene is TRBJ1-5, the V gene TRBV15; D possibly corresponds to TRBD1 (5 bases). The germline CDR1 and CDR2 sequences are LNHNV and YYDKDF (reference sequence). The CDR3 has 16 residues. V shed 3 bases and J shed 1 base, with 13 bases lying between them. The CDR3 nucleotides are TGTGCCACCAGCAGGACAGCTTCTCAGAGCAATCAGCCCCAGCATTTT. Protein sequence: CATSRTASQSNQPQHF.

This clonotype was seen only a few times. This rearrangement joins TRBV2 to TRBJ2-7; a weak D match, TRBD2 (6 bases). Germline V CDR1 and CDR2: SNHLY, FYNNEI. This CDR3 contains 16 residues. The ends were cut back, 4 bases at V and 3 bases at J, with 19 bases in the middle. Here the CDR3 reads CASSVAAAVDYYEQYF. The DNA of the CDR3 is TGTGCCAGCAGTGTTGCGGCAGCTGTGGACTACTACGAGCAGTACTTC.

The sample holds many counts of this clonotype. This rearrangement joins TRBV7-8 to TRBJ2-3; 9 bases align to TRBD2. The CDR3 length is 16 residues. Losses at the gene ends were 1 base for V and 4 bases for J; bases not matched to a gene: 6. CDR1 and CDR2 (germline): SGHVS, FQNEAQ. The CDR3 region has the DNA TGTGCCAGCAGCTTAGTAGCGGGAGTTGCATCAGATACGCAGTATTTT. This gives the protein CASSLVAGVASDTQYF.

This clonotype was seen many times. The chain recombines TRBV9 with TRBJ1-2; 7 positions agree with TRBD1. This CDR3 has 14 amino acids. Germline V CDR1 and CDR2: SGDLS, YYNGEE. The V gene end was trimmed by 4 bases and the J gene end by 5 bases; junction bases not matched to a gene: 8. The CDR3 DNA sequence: TGTGCCAGCAGCAGGGGGGACAGCCCTTATGGCTACACCTTC. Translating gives CASSRGDSPYGYTF. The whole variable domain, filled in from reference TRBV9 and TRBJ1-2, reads DSGVTQTPKHLITATGQRVTLRCSPRSGDLSVYWYQQSLDQGLQFLIQYYNGEERAKGNILERFSAQQFPDLHSELNLSSLELGDSALYFCASSRGDSPYGYTFGSGTRLTVV.

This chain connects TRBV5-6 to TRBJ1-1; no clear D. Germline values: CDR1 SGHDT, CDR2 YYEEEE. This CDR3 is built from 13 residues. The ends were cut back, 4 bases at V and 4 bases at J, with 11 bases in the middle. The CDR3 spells CASSLRGLTEAFF. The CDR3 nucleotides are TGTGCCAGCAGCCTGAGAGGACTCACTGAAGCTTTCTTT.

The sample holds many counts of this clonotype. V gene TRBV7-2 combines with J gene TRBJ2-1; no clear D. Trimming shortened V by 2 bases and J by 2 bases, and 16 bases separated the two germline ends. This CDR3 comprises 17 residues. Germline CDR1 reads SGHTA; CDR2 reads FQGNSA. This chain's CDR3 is CASSLIVSQAAYNEQFF. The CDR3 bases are TGTGCCAGCAGCTTAATCGTGTCCCAGGCAGCCTACAATGAGCAGTTCTTC. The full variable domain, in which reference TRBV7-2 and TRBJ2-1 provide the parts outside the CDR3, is GAGVSQSPSNKVTEKGKDVELRCDPISGHTALYWYRQSLGQGLEFLIYFQGNSAPDKSGLPSDRFSAERTGGSVSTLTIQRTQQEDSAVYLCASSLIVSQAAYNEQFFGPGTRLTVL.

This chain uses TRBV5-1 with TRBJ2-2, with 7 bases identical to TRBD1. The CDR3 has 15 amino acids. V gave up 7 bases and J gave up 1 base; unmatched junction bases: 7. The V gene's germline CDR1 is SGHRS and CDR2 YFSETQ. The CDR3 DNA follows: TGCGCCAGCGAACCGACAGGGTGGAACACCGGGGAGCTGTTTTTT. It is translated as CASEPTGWNTGELFF.

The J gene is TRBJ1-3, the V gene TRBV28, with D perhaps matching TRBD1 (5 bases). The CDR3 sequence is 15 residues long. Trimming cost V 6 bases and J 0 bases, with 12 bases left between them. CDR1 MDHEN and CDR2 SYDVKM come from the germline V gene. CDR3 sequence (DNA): TGTGCCAGCAGACAGGAGAAACGCTCTGGAAACACCATATATTTT. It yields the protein CASRQEKRSGNTIYF.

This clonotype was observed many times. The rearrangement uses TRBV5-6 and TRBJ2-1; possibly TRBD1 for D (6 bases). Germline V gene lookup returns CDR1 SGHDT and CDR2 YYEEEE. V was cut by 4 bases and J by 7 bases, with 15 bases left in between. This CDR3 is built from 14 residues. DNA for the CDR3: TGTGCCAGCAGCCTCCGGGACACCCCGAATGAGCAGTTCTTC. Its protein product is CASSLRDTPNEQFF. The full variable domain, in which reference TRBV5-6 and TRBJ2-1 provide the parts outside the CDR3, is DAGVTQSPTHLIKTRGQQVTLRCSPKSGHDTVSWYQQALGQGPQFIFQYYEEEERQRGNFPDRFSGHQFPNYSSELNVNALLLGDSALYLCASSLRDTPNEQFFGPGTRLTVL.

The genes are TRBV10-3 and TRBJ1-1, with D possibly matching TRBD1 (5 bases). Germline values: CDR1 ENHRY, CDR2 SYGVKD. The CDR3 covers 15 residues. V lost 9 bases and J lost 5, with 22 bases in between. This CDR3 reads CAMREGQSMGTEAFF. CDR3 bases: TGTGCCATGAGGGAGGGGCAGTCAATGGGGACTGAAGCTTTCTTT.

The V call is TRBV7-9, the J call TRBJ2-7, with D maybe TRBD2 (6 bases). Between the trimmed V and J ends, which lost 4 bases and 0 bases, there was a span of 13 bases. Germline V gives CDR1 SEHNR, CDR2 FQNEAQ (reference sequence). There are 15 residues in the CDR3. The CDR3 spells CASSWRDASSYEQYF. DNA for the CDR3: TGTGCCAGCAGCTGGAGGGACGCAAGCTCCTACGAGCAGTACTTC.